The next 17 T cell receptor beta chains were all read from a single sample in a study of cytomegalovirus exposure and HLA in healthy donors. Primers for the PCR totalled 60 Vbeta and 13 Jbeta. TCRdb keeps only in-frame clones here, not all; method: immunoSEQ multiplex PCR. This table holds roughly 170,000 clones, around 72% found once. The sequencing input was PBMCs. The source is a female donor in good health and CMV-seronegative.

This chain joins TRBV7-2 and TRBJ2-7; tentatively, D is TRBD2 (6 bases). The CDR3 is made up of 13 amino acids. The V and J ends lost 1 base and 7 bases respectively, with 11 bases between them. Germline V gene data show CDR1 as SGHTA and CDR2 as FQGNSA. This chain's CDR3 is CASSLGGGKEQYF. DNA for the CDR3: TGTGCCAGCAGCTTAGGTGGAGGGAAAGAGCAGTACTTC.

This clone showed up just a few times. The chain carries TRBV6-1 and TRBJ2-3; a weak D match, TRBD2 (6 bases). Germline loops: CDR1 MNHNS, CDR2 SASEGT. Trimming stripped 5 bases from V and 3 bases from J, with 9 bases between. This CDR3 has 13 amino acids. The CDR3 DNA follows: TGTGCCAGCAGTTCCCGGGAGACAGATACGCAGTATTTT. Encoded protein: CASSSRETDTQYF.

The CDR3 spells CASSPRASGSYTQYF. CDR3 in DNA: TGTGCCAGCAGCCCCAGAGCTAGCGGATCTTATACGCAGTATTTT. This chain links TRBV7-8 with TRBJ2-3; 7 bases fit TRBD2. The CDR3 is made up of 15 amino acids. The germline V gene encodes CDR1 SGHVS and CDR2 FQNEAQ. V lost 5 bases to trimming and J lost 7 bases; unmatched junction nucleotides: 12.

V is TRBV10-3 and J is TRBJ2-3, with 8 bases fitting TRBD1. V shed 0 bases, J shed 4 bases, and the junction held 6 bases outside the gene matches. Germline V CDR1 and CDR2: ENHRY, SYGVKD. This CDR3 has 16 residues. In DNA, the CDR3 is TGTGCCATCAGTGAGTCCTCGGCAGGGGGCGCAGATACGCAGTATTTT. Translating gives CAISESSAGGADTQYF.

This rearrangement joins TRBV6-1 to TRBJ1-4, with D perhaps TRBD1 (5 bases). Trimming stripped 2 bases from V and 14 bases from J, with 15 bases between. The CDR3 consists of 13 residues. CDR1 is MNHNS, CDR2 SASEGT, per germline. CDR3 in DNA: TGTGCCAGCAGTGAAATTGGGGGAGGCGAGCTGTTTTTT. Its translation is CASSEIGGGELFF.

The chain combines TRBV4-3 with TRBJ2-1; D gene uncertain. The CDR3 is made up of 14 amino acids. V lost 0 bases and J 7 bases, leaving 10 bases between the germline ends. In germline, CDR1 is LGHNA, CDR2 YSLEER. The CDR3 region is CASSQDSSYNEQFF. The CDR3 DNA sequence: TGCGCCAGCAGCCAAGATAGTAGCTATAATGAGCAGTTCTTC.

This clone appeared a single time. V is TRBV9 and J is TRBJ2-2, with TRBD2 matching 8 bases. The CDR3 extends over 16 amino acids. The junction had 8 bases not matched to a gene; V was cut back by 0 bases and J by 7 bases. Looked up from germline, CDR1 is SGDLS and CDR2 is YYNGEE. The CDR3: CASSVEGLAGFGELFF. CDR3 in DNA: TGTGCCAGCAGCGTAGAAGGCCTAGCGGGTTTCGGGGAGCTGTTTTTT.

This chain uses TRBV18 with TRBJ2-7, with TRBD1 identical over 9 bases. This CDR3 spans 15 amino acids. Trimming took 2 bases from V and 5 from J; bases not matched to a gene: 7. CDR1 is KGHSH and CDR2 is LQKENI in the germline V gene. The CDR3 loop reads CASSPGRTGENEQYF. CDR3 in DNA: TGTGCCAGCTCACCAGGGCGGACAGGGGAGAACGAGCAGTACTTC.

The rearrangement links TRBV7-2 to TRBJ1-4; TRBD1 might be the D (5 bases). This CDR3 spans 16 amino acids. Germline-derived CDR1 and CDR2 are SGHTA and FQGNSA. V lost 5 bases and J 0 bases, leaving 13 bases between the germline ends. The CDR3 coding sequence is TGTGCCAGCAGCCCTATGGGACTTCCAACTAATGAAAAACTGTTTTTT. It is translated as CASSPMGLPTNEKLFF.

V and J are TRBV5-6 and TRBJ1-2, with a possible D match to TRBD1 (5 bases). The CDR3 is made up of 15 amino acids. CDR1 and CDR2 (germline): SGHDT, YYEEEE. Trimming pared 3 bases from V and 4 bases from J, leaving 16 bases between. DNA of the CDR3: TGTGCCAGCAGCTCGCTCCAGGGATCGGGCTATGGCTACACCTTC. Translation: CASSSLQGSGYGYTF.

The V and J genes are TRBV15 and TRBJ1-5; 9 bases line up with TRBD1. Germline CDR1 and CDR2: LNHNV and YYDKDF (reference sequence). The CDR3 runs 12 residues. The J segment lost 5 bases and the V segment lost 9 bases, leaving 2 bases of the junction unmatched. CDR3 region: CATRQGDQPQHF. CDR3 bases: TGTGCCACGAGACAGGGGGATCAGCCCCAGCATTTT.

This sequence joins TRBV7-9 and TRBJ2-2, with TRBD2 matching over 8 bases. The CDR3 loop spans 15 amino acids. The J segment lost 0 bases and the V segment lost 6 bases, leaving 3 bases of the junction unmatched. The germline gives CDR1 SEHNR, CDR2 FQNEAQ (reference sequence). This CDR3 is CASRVSGTNTGELFF. The CDR3 DNA follows: TGTGCCAGCAGGGTTAGCGGGACGAACACCGGGGAGCTGTTTTTT.

The chain carries TRBV4-1 and TRBJ1-5; D uncertain. The CDR3 length is 15 residues. V was trimmed by 4 bases and J by 0 bases, leaving 10 bases between them. Germline CDR1 and CDR2: MGHRA and YSYEKL. The CDR3, as DNA: TGCGCCAGCAGCCTCATCAGTTATAGCAATCAGCCCCAGCATTTT. It yields the protein CASSLISYSNQPQHF.

CDR3 coding DNA: TGTGCCAGCAGCTTGGGACAGGTCGGTCCTGAAAAACTGTTTTTT. Translation: CASSLGQVGPEKLFF. The chain joins TRBV5-4 to TRBJ1-4; D possibly corresponds to TRBD1 (6 bases). The germline gives CDR1 SGHNT, CDR2 YYREEE (reference sequence). Between the trimmed V and J ends, which lost 0 bases and 7 bases, there was a span of 13 bases. The CDR3 sequence is 15 residues long. Drawing the rest from reference TRBV5-4 and TRBJ1-4, the complete variable domain is ETGVTQSPTHLIKTRGQQVTLRCSSQSGHNTVSWYQQALGQGPQFIFQYYREEENGRGNFPPRFSGLQFPNYSSELNVNALELDDSALYLCASSLGQVGPEKLFFGSGTQLSVL.

The V and J genes are TRBV19 and TRBJ2-7; 9 positions agree with TRBD1. After removal of 4 bases from V and 3 bases from J, the junction contained 4 bases not matched to a gene. CDR1 and CDR2 from the germline V gene are LNHDA and SQIVND (reference sequence). This CDR3 region has 14 residues. The CDR3 bases are TGTGCCAGTAGTAATACAGGGGGCCTCTACGAGCAGTACTTC. This sequence encodes CASSNTGGLYEQYF.

This clone was counted only a few times. This CDR3 reads CASSGTGLDEQYF. The CDR3 coding sequence is TGTGCCAGTTCCGGGACAGGGTTAGACGAGCAGTACTTC. The chain has TRBV19 and TRBJ2-7, with 9 bases identical to TRBD1. CDR1 and CDR2 from the germline V gene are LNHDA and SQIVND (reference sequence). The CDR3 has 13 amino acids. The junction had 7 bases not matched to a gene; V was cut back by 8 bases and J by 5 bases.

The V gene is TRBV2, the J gene TRBJ1-1, with D uncertain. V lost 2 bases and J 4 bases, leaving 8 bases between the germline ends. CDR1 is SNHLY, CDR2 FYNNEI, per germline. CDR3 length: 13 amino acids. The CDR3 DNA reads TGTGCCAGCAGTGAACGTGCGTTCACTGAAGCTTTCTTT. Translating it yields CASSERAFTEAFF.